The next 24 T cell receptor beta chains were all read from a single sample in a study of T cells after yellow fever vaccination. Each CDR3 protein is one row after TCRdb ran MiXCR on the 5' RACE reads. The sample carries about 350,000 distinct CDR3 sequences, roughly an eighth recorded once. Source: CD4+ T cells sorted from PBMCs, taken 15 days after the yellow fever booster vaccination. Receptors were obtained from a man aged 18 to 29 who received the YFV17D yellow fever vaccine.

In the case of this clonotype: This may come from a read error, since a much larger clone is one base off. The rearrangement uses TRBV5-1 and TRBJ2-2; D gene ambiguous. The V gene's germline CDR1 is SGHRS and CDR2 YFSETQ. Trimming removed 0 bases from V and 7 bases from J, with 4 bases in between. This CDR3 contains 12 residues. CDR3 in amino acids: CASSLVVGELFF. The CDR3 nucleotides read TGCGCCAGCAGCTTGGTGGTCGGGGAGCTGTTTTTT.

This clonotype was seen more than once but under ten times. V and J are TRBV11-2 and TRBJ2-2, with D unresolved. The CDR3 totals 16 residues. Trimming cost V 1 base and J 2 bases, with 11 bases left between them. In germline, CDR1 is SGHAT, CDR2 FQNNGV. Here the CDR3 reads CASSLVRSSNTGELFF. The CDR3 DNA reads as TGTGCCAGCAGCTTAGTGCGCAGCAGTAACACCGGGGAGCTGTTTTTT.

Only a few counts were recorded for this clonotype. V and J are TRBV7-9 and TRBJ1-4; D may be TRBD1 (6 bases). Trimming stripped 5 bases from V and 7 bases from J, with 11 bases between. Germline loops: CDR1 SEHNR, CDR2 FQNEAQ (reference sequence). The CDR3 runs to 13 residues. This CDR3 reads CASSRNRAEKLFF. The CDR3 nucleotides are TGTGCCAGCAGCCGTAACAGGGCTGAAAAACTGTTTTTT.

This clonotype was observed a few times. V usage is TRBV29-1 and J usage is TRBJ1-2; a possible D gene is TRBD1 (6 bases). This CDR3 has 12 amino acids. Germline V gene sequence: CDR1 SQVTM, CDR2 ANQGSEA. The CDR3: CSSLGQYYGYTF. The CDR3 DNA reads as TGCTCAAGCTTAGGACAGTACTATGGCTACACCTTC.

The chain recombines TRBV7-2 with TRBJ1-1; 10 positions agree with TRBD1. Germline loops: CDR1 SGHTA, CDR2 FQGNSA. The V and J ends lost 4 bases and 1 base, in that order; junction bases with no gene match: 3. The CDR3 is made up of 15 amino acids. The CDR3 nucleotides are TGTGCCAGCAGCTGGAGACAGGGGGCGAACACTGAAGCTTTCTTT. It translates to CASSWRQGANTEAFF.

This clonotype was recorded a few times. The chain combines TRBV9 with TRBJ2-3, with a possible D match to TRBD1 (5 bases). Trimming shortened V by 6 bases and J by 1 base, and 12 bases separated the two germline ends. CDR1 SGDLS and CDR2 YYNGEE come from the germline V gene. This CDR3 spans 14 amino acids. This CDR3 is CASKRGRGTDTQYF. The CDR3 nucleotides read TGTGCCAGCAAACGAGGCAGGGGCACAGATACGCAGTATTTT. Together with reference TRBV9 and TRBJ2-3, the CDR3 gives the full variable domain: DSGVTQTPKHLITATGQRVTLRCSPRSGDLSVYWYQQSLDQGLQFLIQYYNGEERAKGNILERFSAQQFPDLHSELNLSSLELGDSALYFCASKRGRGTDTQYFGPGTRLTVL.

The rearrangement uses TRBV9 and TRBJ1-3; no reliable D call. CDR3 length equals 16 residues. In germline, CDR1 is SGDLS, CDR2 YYNGEE. Trimming took 0 bases from V and 0 from J, leaving 10 bases between them. DNA for the CDR3: TGTGCCAGCAGCGTAGGACCGGTGAGCTCTGGAAACACCATATATTTT. Its protein product is CASSVGPVSSGNTIYF.

This clonotype was seen a few times. This sequence joins TRBV3-1 and TRBJ2-3; D is uncertain. The V gene lost 0 bases and the J gene lost 7 bases, with 8 bases spanning the gap. The germline CDR1 and CDR2 sequences are LGHDT and YNNKEL (reference sequence). The CDR3 is 13 residues long. The CDR3 loop is CASSQEGPHTQYF. The DNA of the CDR3 is TGTGCCAGCAGCCAAGAAGGCCCCCATACGCAGTATTTT.

This clonotype was recorded many times. The gene calls are TRBV6-5 and TRBJ2-7; D unresolved. Germline-derived CDR1 and CDR2 are MNHEY and SVGAGI. The CDR3 is 14 amino acids. Trimming took off 6 bases at V and 0 bases at J, with 12 bases between the two ends. The CDR3 DNA sequence: TGTGCCAGCAGCCGACACCTTAGCTCCTACGAGCAGTACTTC. It encodes CASSRHLSSYEQYF.

This chain joins TRBV12-3 or TRBV12-4 and TRBJ1-6, with 9 nucleotides matching TRBD1. The CDR3 has 17 amino acids. V was pared by 5 bases and J by 0 bases, with 5 bases of the junction left unmatched. CDR3 sequence reads: CASSGTGPSSYNSPLHF. CDR3 nucleotides: TGTGCCAGCAGTGGGACAGGGCCAAGCTCCTATAATTCACCCCTCCACTTT.

The V call is TRBV5-1, the J call TRBJ1-3, with D unclear. V was shortened by 7 bases and J by 0 bases, with 8 bases between the two germline ends. This CDR3 is 13 amino acids long. Germline CDR1 and CDR2: SGHRS and YFSETQ. The CDR3 here is CASPMSSGNTIYF. Here the CDR3 DNA reads TGCGCCAGCCCGATGAGCTCTGGAAACACCATATATTTT.

This clonotype was detected many times. The rearrangement uses TRBV6-5 and TRBJ2-2, with D perhaps TRBD2 (7 bases). CDR3 length: 18 residues. V was clipped by 5 bases and J by 1 base, with 20 bases between them. The germline gives CDR1 MNHEY, CDR2 SVGAGI. The CDR3 DNA is TGTGCCAGCAGTCCTCTTAACAGCGGGACAAAGAACACCGGGGAGCTGTTTTTT. Amino acids: CASSPLNSGTKNTGELFF.

This rearrangement joins TRBV6-5 to TRBJ2-3; TRBD2 matches at 11 bases. There are 17 residues in the CDR3. The germline gives CDR1 MNHEY, CDR2 SVGAGI. The ends lost 5 bases at V and 4 bases at J; junction bases unmatched: 11. This CDR3 reads CASSDSGGALRADTQYF. For the CDR3, the DNA is TGTGCCAGCAGTGATAGCGGGGGGGCCCTTCGCGCAGATACGCAGTATTTT.

The chain is built from TRBV19 and TRBJ2-6; tentatively, D is TRBD1 or TRBD2 (6 bases each). CDR3 length: 17 amino acids. Germline V gene lookup returns CDR1 LNHDA and CDR2 SQIVND (reference sequence). Trimming removed 1 base at V and 0 bases at J, with 10 bases between. CDR3 in DNA: TGTGCCAGTAGTATAGGGGGGGCAAACTCTGGGGCCAACGTCCTGACTTTC. Translation: CASSIGGANSGANVLTF.

This clonotype was observed a handful of times. The chain carries TRBV29-1 and TRBJ1-2; 8 bases line up with TRBD1. Trimming removed 5 bases from V and 4 bases from J; junction bases left unmatched: 15. The CDR3 is 16 residues long. CDR1 and CDR2 from the germline V gene are SQVTM and ANQGSEA. CDR3 residues: CSVSKGQANGGYGYTF. CDR3 nucleotides: TGCAGCGTTTCGAAGGGACAGGCTAACGGGGGCTATGGCTACACCTTC.

This sequence joins TRBV5-1 and TRBJ2-5; D is uncertain. Germline loops: CDR1 SGHRS, CDR2 YFSETQ. This CDR3 has 13 amino acids. V shed 1 base and J shed 5 bases, with 9 bases lying between them. The chain's CDR3 is CASSLSSIETQYF. The CDR3 DNA reads TGCGCCAGCAGCTTGAGCAGTATTGAGACCCAGTACTTC. The full variable domain, its missing parts supplied by reference TRBV5-1 and TRBJ2-5, is KAGVTQTPRYLIKTRGQQVTLSCSPISGHRSVSWYQQTPGQGLQFLFEYFSETQRNKGNFPGRFSGRQFSNSRSEMNVSTLELGDSALYLCASSLSSIETQYFGPGTRLLVL.

The rearrangement joins TRBV28 to TRBJ2-2, with D tentatively TRBD2 (7 bases). Trimming removed 5 bases from V and 4 bases from J, with 26 bases in between. CDR3 length: 19 amino acids. Germline V lookup: CDR1 MDHEN, CDR2 SYDVKM. This chain's CDR3 is CASSPLEGGANFGTGELFF. As DNA, the CDR3 is TGTGCCAGCAGTCCCCTTGAGGGGGGGGCTAACTTCGGCACCGGGGAGCTGTTTTTT.

This clonotype occurred a few times. The J gene is TRBJ2-5, the V gene TRBV6-5; 8 positions match TRBD2. Trimming cost V 2 bases and J 5 bases; bases outside gene matches: 10. The germline gives CDR1 MNHEY, CDR2 SVGAGI. The CDR3 is 16 amino acids. The CDR3 DNA reads TGTGCCAGCAGTTACGGGGGCGGGGGGCCTCTGGAGACCCAGTACTTC. Protein: CASSYGGGGPLETQYF.

In its sample, this clonotype was seen a few times. The J gene is TRBJ2-1, the V gene TRBV7-3; a possible D gene is TRBD1 (6 bases). The CDR3 sequence is 16 residues long. Between the trimmed V and J ends, which lost 5 bases and 7 bases, there was a span of 21 bases. Germline CDR1 SGHTA, CDR2 FQGTGA. The CDR3 DNA sequence: TGTGCCAGCAGCCAAAGACAGGAGCCCCTGGGGAATGAGCAGTTCTTC. Its translation: CASSQRQEPLGNEQFF.

The chain carries TRBV30 and TRBJ1-5; D is unclear. The CDR3 runs to 13 residues. Germline values: CDR1 GTSNPN, CDR2 SVGIG (reference sequence). Trimming cost V 5 bases and J 3 bases, with 11 bases left between them. CDR3 sequence: CAWSRALNQPQHF. The CDR3 nucleotides read TGTGCCTGGTCAAGGGCGCTCAATCAGCCCCAGCATTTT.

This clonotype occurred once. CDR3 region: CASSEAPGDGELFF. The CDR3 bases are TGTGCCAGCAGTGAAGCGCCTGGGGACGGGGAGCTGTTTTTT. The chain links TRBV2 to TRBJ2-2; unclear D gene. Looked up from germline, CDR1 is SNHLY and CDR2 is FYNNEI. V was pared by 0 bases and J by 7 bases, with 9 bases between. This CDR3 comprises 14 residues. The whole variable domain, filled in from reference TRBV2 and TRBJ2-2, reads EPEVTQTPSHQVTQMGQEVILRCVPISNHLYFYWYRQILGQKVEFLVSFYNNEISEKSEIFDDQFSVERPDGSNFTLKIRSTKLEDSAMYFCASSEAPGDGELFFGEGSRLTVL.

The V and J genes are TRBV3-1 and TRBJ2-1; D possibly corresponds to TRBD2 (7 bases). Germline V CDR1 and CDR2: LGHDT, YNNKEL (reference sequence). The V end was cut by 3 bases, the J end by 0 bases, with 12 bases between. The length of the CDR3 is 16 residues. The CDR3 region is CASSQLGGRSYNEQFF. The CDR3 nucleotides read TGTGCCAGCAGCCAGCTCGGGGGGCGCTCCTACAATGAGCAGTTCTTC.

The chain carries TRBV28 and TRBJ2-2; tentatively, D is TRBD1 (5 bases). CDR1 is MDHEN, CDR2 SYDVKM, per germline. The CDR3 has 13 residues. V shed 7 bases and J shed 0 bases, with 6 bases lying between them. The DNA for the CDR3 is TGTGCCAGCAAACAGGCGAACACCGGGGAGCTGTTTTTT. Translation gives CASKQANTGELFF.

The rearrangement uses TRBV7-2 and TRBJ1-1; maybe TRBD1 (5 bases). This CDR3 spans 18 amino acids. Trimming removed 7 bases from V and 0 bases from J, with 24 bases in between. CDR1 and CDR2 (germline): SGHTA, FQGNSA. CDR3 bases: TGTGCCAGCACCCGCCACGGGGCTCAACCCAGAATGAACACTGAAGCTTTCTTT. This translates into CASTRHGAQPRMNTEAFF. Based on the CDR3 plus reference TRBV7-2 and TRBJ1-1, the full variable domain is GAGVSQSPSNKVTEKGKDVELRCDPISGHTALYWYRQSLGQGLEFLIYFQGNSAPDKSGLPSDRFSAERTGGSVSTLTIQRTQQEDSAVYLCASTRHGAQPRMNTEAFFGQGTRLTVV.